This TCR beta chain was sequenced in a study of control samples from healthy donors and cancer patients. Trimming took 0 bases from V and 4 from J, leaving 13 bases between them. This CDR3 comprises 16 residues. Germline CDR1 SGHRS, CDR2 YFSETQ. Repertoires were generated with immunoSEQ multiplex PCR, while TCRdb's copy carries only in-frame clones and drops some. The table lists 150,000 to 200,000 clones, 91% of them singletons. The sequencing sample was made of blood. V is TRBV5-1 and J is TRBJ2-2; weak D call: TRBD2 (5 bases). This receptor was taken from a woman in her thirties in good health. The CDR3 reads CASSLVNGGVTGELFF. As DNA, the CDR3 is TGCGCCAGCAGCTTGGTAAACGGAGGAGTCACCGGGGAGCTGTTTTTT.